This passage covers 20 T cell receptor beta chains from one sample sequenced in a study of blood T cell repertoires in COVID-19. Data came from immunoSEQ multiplex PCR; TCRdb stores just in-frame clones and leaves some out. This sample has some 8,000 clones, with 84% found just once. Input material: peripheral blood. Every receptor here comes from a human donor with active COVID-19. The donor label of this sample is uncertain.

This clone was seen only a few times. V and J are TRBV28 and TRBJ2-7, with a weak D call TRBD1 (5 bases). The CDR3 is made up of 15 amino acids. V was pared by 6 bases and J by 3 bases, with 18 bases between. Germline lookup yields CDR1 MDHEN and CDR2 SYDVKM. The CDR3 loop reads CASSRSPTVIYEQYF. Here the CDR3 DNA reads TGTGCCAGCAGCAGATCCCCGACAGTGATCTACGAGCAGTACTTC.

This sequence joins TRBV2 and TRBJ2-5, with a possible D match to TRBD1 (7 bases). The CDR3 has 14 amino acids. V was pared by 7 bases and J by 2 bases, with 14 bases between. Looked up from germline, CDR1 is SNHLY and CDR2 is FYNNEI. CDR3 amino acids: CASNAGQKQETQYF. In DNA form, the CDR3 reads TGTGCCAGCAACGCGGGACAGAAACAAGAGACCCAGTACTTC.

This clone is categorized as medium-sized. This chain connects TRBV4-1 to TRBJ2-3; TRBD1 aligns across 7 bases. This CDR3 spans 17 amino acids. Trimming took 8 bases from V and 2 from J; bases not matched to a gene: 16. Germline CDR1 reads MGHRA; CDR2 reads YSYEKL. This CDR3 reads CASYTEGDTGATDTQYF. The CDR3, as DNA: TGCGCCAGCTATACCGAGGGAGATACAGGGGCCACAGATACGCAGTATTTT.

The rearrangement joins TRBV18 to TRBJ2-3; D may be TRBD2 (6 bases). Germline V lookup: CDR1 KGHSH, CDR2 LQKENI. Between the trimmed V and J ends, which lost 0 bases and 5 bases, there was a span of 18 bases. CDR3 length: 17 amino acids. DNA for the CDR3: TGTGCCAGCTCACCACCACGGGGGTGGCAGATGGAAGATACGCAGTATTTT. Amino acid sequence: CASSPPRGWQMEDTQYF.

This CDR3 is CATSRGGQGAMNTEAFF. The DNA for the CDR3 is TGTGCCACCAGCAGAGGGGGACAGGGGGCGATGAACACTGAAGCTTTCTTT. The chain joins TRBV15 to TRBJ1-1; 12 positions agree with TRBD1. The junction had 3 bases not matched to a gene; V was cut back by 1 base and J by 0 bases. This CDR3 is 17 amino acids long. Germline V gives CDR1 LNHNV, CDR2 YYDKDF (reference sequence).

The rearrangement links TRBV29-1 to TRBJ1-2; weak D call: TRBD1 (6 bases). This CDR3 has 15 residues. Germline lookup yields CDR1 SQVTM and CDR2 ANQGSEA. Trimming removed 5 bases from V and 1 base from J, with 17 bases in between. The DNA of the CDR3 is TGCAGCGTTATCTCTCAGGGGCCCCTTAACTATGGCTACACCTTC. It yields the protein CSVISQGPLNYGYTF.

The chain links TRBV6-2 or TRBV6-3 to TRBJ1-5; D possibly corresponds to TRBD1 (6 bases). V lost 2 bases to trimming and J lost 6 bases, with 14 bases between them. This CDR3 has 15 residues. Germline-derived CDR1 and CDR2 are MNHEY and SVGEGT. CDR3 sequence (DNA): TGTGCCAGCAGTTACGGGGGGGGCTTAGGTCAGCCCCAGCATTTT. Translating it yields CASSYGGGLGQPQHF.

CDR3 loop: CASSRGGAYEQYF. In DNA form, the CDR3 reads TGTGCCAGCAGCCGGGGGGGAGCCTACGAGCAGTACTTC. The chain carries TRBV14 and TRBJ2-7; TRBD2 matches 7 bases. There are 13 residues in the CDR3. Germline V gene data show CDR1 as SGHDN and CDR2 as FVKESK. Trimming took 4 bases from V and 2 from J; bases not matched to a gene: 2.

The rearrangement links TRBV15 to TRBJ1-2, with 7 bases lining up with TRBD1. Per the germline V gene, CDR1 is LNHNV and CDR2 is YYDKDF (reference sequence). J was trimmed by 7 bases and V by 0 bases; bases with no gene match: 5. CDR3 length equals 14 residues. The DNA for the CDR3 is TGTGCCACCAGCAGAGATAAAGGGGGCGGTGGCTACACCTTC. Amino acid sequence: CATSRDKGGGGYTF.

This clone was observed a few times. The genes are TRBV4-3 and TRBJ1-4; 8 nucleotides line up with TRBD1. The CDR3 contains 16 residues. V was clipped by 4 bases and J by 4 bases; unmatched bases: 8. Germline loops: CDR1 LGHNA, CDR2 YSLEER. Here the CDR3 DNA reads TGCGCCAGCAGCCCCCAGGGGACAGGCTATAATGAAAAACTGTTTTTT. The encoded protein is CASSPQGTGYNEKLFF.

This clone appeared a few times. The chain employs TRBV28 and TRBJ2-7; D call uncertain. V shed 7 bases and J shed 4 bases, with 11 bases lying between them. The germline V gene has CDR1 MDHEN and CDR2 SYDVKM. CDR3 length: 12 amino acids. The CDR3 DNA follows: TGTGCCAGCACCCCCAACGCGTACGAGCAGTACTTC. Amino acids: CASTPNAYEQYF.

The chain is built from TRBV24-1 and TRBJ2-5, with D perhaps TRBD2 (6 bases). The CDR3 runs 17 residues. V lost 4 bases and J 5 bases, leaving 22 bases between the germline ends. CDR1 and CDR2 (germline): KGHDR, SFDVKD. The CDR3 here is CATSDPSLVGGGETQYF. The CDR3 DNA is TGTGCCACCAGTGACCCCTCCTTGGTGGGAGGAGGGGAGACCCAGTACTTC.

The chain is built from TRBV19 and TRBJ2-5; TRBD2 is a possible D gene (5 bases). The germline CDR1 and CDR2 sequences are LNHDA and SQIVND (reference sequence). Trimming removed 10 bases from V and 3 bases from J, with 18 bases in between. The CDR3 totals 14 residues. CDR3 nucleotides: TGTGCCACCTGGGCGGGTTTCAAGGAAGAGACCCAGTACTTC. It encodes CATWAGFKEETQYF.

The chain uses TRBV28 and TRBJ2-7; D remains ambiguous. CDR1 is MDHEN and CDR2 is SYDVKM in the germline V gene. With 6 bases removed from V and 1 base from J, the gap between germline ends came to 22 bases. The CDR3 is made up of 17 amino acids. The CDR3 DNA reads as TGTGCCAGCAGAAGGTTCAGAGGCCCCTTCCGTTCCTACGAGCAGTACTTC. As protein: CASRRFRGPFRSYEQYF. The complete variable domain, with remaining parts taken from reference TRBV28 and TRBJ2-7, reads DVKVTQSSRYLVKRTGEKVFLECVQDMDHENMFWYRQDPGLGLRLIYFSYDVKMKEKGDIPEGYSVSREKKERFSLILESASTNQTSMYLCASRRFRGPFRSYEQYFGPGTRLTVT.

V and J are TRBV7-2 and TRBJ2-7, with 9 bases aligning to TRBD2. Looked up from germline, CDR1 is SGHTA and CDR2 is FQGNSA. After removal of 1 base from V and 6 bases from J, the junction contained 4 bases not matched to a gene. The CDR3 has 14 amino acids. The CDR3 DNA reads TGTGCCAGCAGCTTAGGTAGCGGGAGTTCCGAGCAGTACTTC. Amino acids: CASSLGSGSSEQYF.

The CDR3 loop reads CASKPTTLSYEQYF. CDR3 coding DNA: TGTGCCAGCAAGCCCACTACCTTATCCTACGAGCAGTACTTC. This rearrangement joins TRBV6-5 to TRBJ2-7; D remains ambiguous. Per germline, CDR1 MNHEY and CDR2 SVGAGI. This CDR3 is built from 14 residues. The V gene lost 7 bases and the J gene lost 1 base, with 14 bases spanning the gap.

The chain has TRBV27 and TRBJ2-3; 12 bases are shared with TRBD2. With 2 bases clipped from V and 3 bases from J, the junction kept 21 bases outside the gene matches. Germline-derived CDR1 and CDR2 are MNHEY and SMNVEV (reference sequence). The CDR3 is 22 residues long. The CDR3 DNA reads TGTGCCAGCAGTTTAGGGCCACGGGGGGACCTAGCGGGAGGGCCGACGACAGATACGCAGTATTTT. This codes for CASSLGPRGDLAGGPTTDTQYF.

V and J are TRBV5-1 and TRBJ1-1, with D maybe TRBD1 (5 bases). Trimming removed 1 base at V and 8 bases at J, with 15 bases between. The CDR3 runs to 14 residues. Germline CDR1 SGHRS, CDR2 YFSETQ. CDR3 in amino acids: CASSLRPEGAEAFF. The CDR3 DNA is TGCGCCAGCAGCTTGCGTCCCGAAGGGGCGGAAGCTTTCTTT.

In this sample, this clone turned up a few times. V and J are TRBV23-1 and TRBJ2-5; perhaps TRBD2 as D (6 bases). TRBV23-1 is an ORF for which the function is uncertain. This CDR3 has 16 residues. Trimming removed 2 bases at V and 4 bases at J, with 17 bases between. The CDR3 reads CASSQGRAGWGETQYF. The CDR3 DNA reads as TGCGCCAGCAGTCAAGGCAGAGCGGGCTGGGGAGAGACCCAGTACTTC.

The rearrangement links TRBV7-2 to TRBJ2-7; 8 bases map to TRBD2. Germline CDR1 and CDR2: SGHTA and FQGNSA. With V trimmed by 4 bases and J by 2 bases, 4 bases remained unmatched. The CDR3 extends over 14 amino acids. CDR3 DNA sequence: TGTGCCAGCAGCTCAATAGCGGGAACCTACGAGCAGTACTTC. Protein: CASSSIAGTYEQYF. Full variable domain (missing parts from reference TRBV7-2 and TRBJ2-7): GAGVSQSPSNKVTEKGKDVELRCDPISGHTALYWYRQSLGQGLEFLIYFQGNSAPDKSGLPSDRFSAERTGGSVSTLTIQRTQQEDSAVYLCASSSIAGTYEQYFGPGTRLTVT.